This T cell receptor beta chain was identified in a study of blood T cell repertoires in COVID-19. Study-level background: The samples span acute and convalescent COVID-19 from the United States, Italy and Spain. From T cells, B-cell-depleted T cells, or PBMCs came the material, which was cDNA or gDNA.

Looked up from germline, CDR1 is SGDLS and CDR2 is YYNGEE. The CDR3 runs to 13 residues. Trimming removed 4 bases from V and 4 bases from J, with 9 bases in between. Methods used by the authors: Researchers report that nucleated cell counts were estimated from reference gene primer amplification. Libraries were prepared by immunoSEQ multiplex PCR; TCRdb keeps only in-frame clonotypes and omits some of them. V, J and clone size derive from that table, while D and trimming were established from the DNA sequence. The sample lists 90,000 to 110,000 clones, nearly 85% occurring once. V usage is TRBV9 and J usage is TRBJ1-3, with D unresolved. The receptor comes from a woman in her forties or fifties with acute or convalescent COVID-19. The material sequenced was peripheral blood. The CDR3: CASSPPGGNTIYF. Written as DNA, the CDR3 is TGTGCCAGCAGCCCTCCGGGGGGAAACACCATATATTTT.